This T cell receptor beta chain was identified during a study of T cells in Graves' hyperthyroidism and ophthalmopathy. This clonotype has more than one count but fewer than ten. The study enrolled patients aged 18 to 65 with newly diagnosed hyperthyroidism of under 2 months' duration. Amplified TCR beta CDR3 regions derived from RNA transcripts. The TCR CDR3 was amplified in a first-round RT-PCR using the HTBI primer set. One entry per CDR3 protein results from TCRdb running MiXCR on the multiplex PCR reads. The table records under 400,000 distinct CDR3 sequences, roughly 17% of them present only once. This clonotype was sampled from a man aged 25 to 45 with Graves' hyperthyroidism. The sequencing sample was made of blood.

The CDR3, as DNA: TGTGCCACGCGGACGAGCGGGAGATCGGCTGGGGAGCTGTTTTTT. Translation: CATRTSGRSAGELFF. The chain combines TRBV19 with TRBJ2-2; 8 nucleotides align to TRBD2. This CDR3 is built from 15 residues. Germline V gives CDR1 LNHDA, CDR2 SQIVND (reference sequence). Germline trimming cut 10 bases from V and 8 bases from J; bases unmatched to any gene: 15.